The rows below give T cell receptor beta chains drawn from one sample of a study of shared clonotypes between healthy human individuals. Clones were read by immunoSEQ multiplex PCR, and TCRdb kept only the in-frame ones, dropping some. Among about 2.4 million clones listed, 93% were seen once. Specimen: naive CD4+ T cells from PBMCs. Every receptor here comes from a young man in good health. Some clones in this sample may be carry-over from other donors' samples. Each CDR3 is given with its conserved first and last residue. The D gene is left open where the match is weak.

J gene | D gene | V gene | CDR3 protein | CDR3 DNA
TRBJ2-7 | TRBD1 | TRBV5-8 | CASSPQGALGIEQYF | TGTGCCAGCAGCCCACAGGGGGCACTGGGGATCGAGCAGTACTTC
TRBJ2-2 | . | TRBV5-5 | CASGPGRLSNTGELFF | TGTGCCAGCGGACCAGGACGTCTATCGAACACCGGGGAGCTGTTTTTT
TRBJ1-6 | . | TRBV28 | CASTIRRYRENSPLHF | TGTGCCAGCACCATCAGAAGATACCGAGAAAATTCACCCCTCCACTTT
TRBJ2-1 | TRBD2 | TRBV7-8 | CASSQRLALYNEQFF | TGTGCCAGCAGCCAGAGACTAGCGCTTTACAATGAGCAGTTCTTC
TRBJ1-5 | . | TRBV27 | CASSSKGRGVDSNQPQHF | TGTGCCAGCAGTTCAAAGGGTAGGGGAGTAGATAGCAATCAGCCCCAGCATTTT
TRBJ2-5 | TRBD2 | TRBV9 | CASSVGGSGRVLETQYF | TGTGCCAGCAGCGTTGGAGGCAGCGGGAGGGTTTTAGAGACCCAGTACTTC
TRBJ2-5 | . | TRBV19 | CASTLEGGAGETQYF | TGTGCCAGTACCCTAGAAGGAGGGGCGGGAGAGACCCAGTACTTC
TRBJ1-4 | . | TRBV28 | CASSSLGEGRTNEKLFF | TGTGCCAGCAGTTCCTTGGGGGAGGGAAGAACTAATGAAAAACTGTTTTTT
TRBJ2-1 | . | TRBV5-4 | CASSFTGSSYNEQFF | TGTGCCAGCAGCTTCACGGGGAGCTCCTACAATGAGCAGTTCTTC
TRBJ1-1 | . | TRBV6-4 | CASSARGGDTEAFF | TGTGCCAGCAGTGCCCGAGGAGGGGACACTGAAGCTTTCTTT
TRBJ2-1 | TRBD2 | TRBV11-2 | CASSFSGPYNEQFF | TGTGCCAGCAGCTTTAGCGGGCCCTACAATGAGCAGTTCTTC
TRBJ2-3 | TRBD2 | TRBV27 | CASSPSTSGVYGDTQYF | TGTGCCAGCAGTCCCTCGACTAGCGGGGTCTATGGGGATACGCAGTATTTT
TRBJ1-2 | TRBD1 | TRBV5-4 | CASSLLVTGGVYGYTF | TGTGCCAGCAGCTTGCTTGTGACAGGGGGCGTTTATGGCTACACCTTC
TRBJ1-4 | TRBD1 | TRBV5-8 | CASSGGQGGTNEKLFF | TGTGCCAGCAGCGGGGGCCAGGGGGGAACTAATGAAAAACTGTTTTTT
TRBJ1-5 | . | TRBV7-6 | CASSRAGVRVLNQPQHF | TGTGCCAGCAGCCGCGCGGGGGTCAGGGTTCTAAATCAGCCCCAGCATTTT
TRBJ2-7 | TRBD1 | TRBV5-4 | CASSTNRGRSYEQYF | TGTGCCAGCAGCACAAACAGGGGAAGGTCCTACGAGCAGTACTTC
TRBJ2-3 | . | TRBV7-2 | CASSWGLGTQYF | TGTGCCAGCAGCTGGGGGTTGGGTACGCAGTATTTT
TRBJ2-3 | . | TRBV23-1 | CASSTPDRPGDTQYF | TGCGCCAGCAGTACCCCGGACCGACCAGGAGATACGCAGTATTTT